The 20 T cell receptor beta chains below were found in one sample sequenced in a study of PD-1 blockade in classical Hodgkin lymphoma. With no exception, relapse followed autologous stem cell transplantation in all patients, and brentuximab vedotin exposure varied. The method was immunoSEQ multiplex PCR; TCRdb's version includes in-frame clones alone and lacks a portion of them. The sample includes almost 100,000 clones, around nine tenths seen only once; the top ten take 2.8%. The specimen was peripheral blood mononuclear cells (PBMCs), collected at baseline. The receptor source for this set is a human donor with classical Hodgkin lymphoma.

The V gene is TRBV27, the J gene TRBJ2-5; 10 nucleotides match TRBD1. The germline CDR1 and CDR2 sequences are MNHEY and SMNVEV (reference sequence). This CDR3 contains 16 residues. V was clipped by 5 bases and J by 5 bases; unmatched bases: 11. The CDR3 sequence: CASSVRQGASVETQYF. In DNA, the CDR3 is TGTGCCAGCAGTGTCCGACAGGGGGCGTCAGTGGAGACCCAGTACTTC.

The chain combines TRBV7-9 with TRBJ1-5; D is unresolved. CDR3 size: 14 residues. The V end lost 5 bases, the J end lost 4 bases, and 12 bases lay between the germline ends. Germline-derived CDR1 and CDR2 are SEHNR and FQNEAQ (reference sequence). CDR3 residues: CASSRSGTNQPQHF. The CDR3 DNA reads as TGTGCCAGCAGCCGTTCGGGAACAAATCAGCCCCAGCATTTT.

This sequence joins TRBV14 and TRBJ2-3; D gene uncertain. Germline values: CDR1 SGHDN, CDR2 FVKESK. The CDR3 spans 16 residues. V was trimmed by 0 bases and J by 2 bases, leaving 12 bases between them. The CDR3 reads CASSQDSSRPTDTQYF. The CDR3 DNA reads TGTGCCAGCAGCCAAGATAGCTCCCGGCCCACAGATACGCAGTATTTT.

The CDR3 protein is CASSLDQGWGYTF. The CDR3 region has the DNA TGCGCCAGCAGCTTGGACCAGGGGTGGGGCTACACCTTC. This sequence joins TRBV5-1 and TRBJ1-2; the D gene is possibly TRBD1 (6 bases). The CDR3 loop spans 13 amino acids. Germline CDR1 SGHRS, CDR2 YFSETQ. V shed 0 bases and J shed 8 bases, with 11 bases lying between them.

The rearrangement joins TRBV4-1 to TRBJ1-4; the D gene is possibly TRBD1 (6 bases). Germline CDR1 MGHRA, CDR2 YSYEKL. CDR3 length equals 14 residues. V was clipped by 4 bases and J by 5 bases, with 11 bases between them. The CDR3 DNA follows: TGCGCCAGCAGCCTCAGGGGAGAGAATGAAAAACTGTTTTTT. Protein product: CASSLRGENEKLFF.

The chain recombines TRBV6-1 with TRBJ2-7; no definite D call. The CDR3 has 12 residues. Trimming took off 6 bases at V and 4 bases at J, with 10 bases between the two ends. Germline values: CDR1 MNHNS, CDR2 SASEGT. In DNA, the CDR3 is TGTGCCAGCAGGTCCACCAAGTACGAGCAGTACTTC. Translating gives CASRSTKYEQYF.

The CDR3 region has the DNA TGCAGCGCCCTTGGGGGTCAGGGGTCCGACTATGGCTACACCTTC. This sequence encodes CSALGGQGSDYGYTF. V usage is TRBV29-1 and J usage is TRBJ1-2; the D gene is possibly TRBD1 (6 bases). Per the germline V gene, CDR1 is SQVTM and CDR2 is ANQGSEA. With 7 bases removed from V and 3 bases from J, the gap between germline ends came to 21 bases. The CDR3 runs 15 residues.

This clone appeared once. The V gene is TRBV28, the J gene TRBJ2-2, with 14 positions matching TRBD2. Germline CDR1 is MDHEN and CDR2 is SYDVKM. V was clipped by 4 bases and J by 3 bases; unmatched bases: 13. There are 20 residues in the CDR3. CDR3 nucleotide sequence: TGTGCCAGCAGTTCCCTAGTCCTTGGGACTAGCGGGGGCGACACCGGGGAGCTGTTTTTT. It codes for CASSSLVLGTSGGDTGELFF.

The rearrangement uses TRBV10-3 and TRBJ1-2, with a tentative D call TRBD1 (6 bases). V gave up 4 bases and J gave up 5 bases, with 14 bases separating them. CDR3 length: 14 residues. Germline lookup yields CDR1 ENHRY and CDR2 SYGVKD. CDR3 sequence reads: CAISVAGEAYGYTF. The DNA for the CDR3 is TGTGCCATCAGTGTTGCAGGGGAGGCGTATGGCTACACCTTC.

The chain links TRBV21-1 to TRBJ2-1; the D call TRBD1 from the table was never checked on the DNA. TRBV21-1 is a documented pseudogene. The CDR3 spans 13 residues. The chain's CDR3 is CASSKWGCNEQFF. The CDR3 DNA sequence: TGTGCCAGCAGCAAATGGGGCTGCAATGAGCAGTTCTTC.

This chain uses TRBV6-1 with TRBJ1-1, with TRBD1 matching 7 bases. The CDR3 totals 13 residues. Germline V CDR1 and CDR2: MNHNS, SASEGT. V lost 2 bases and J lost 5; bases outside the gene matches: 2. The CDR3 region is CASSETGATEAFF. CDR3 bases: TGTGCCAGCAGTGAAACAGGGGCAACTGAAGCTTTCTTT.

The genes are TRBV19 and TRBJ2-7; D not resolved. The CDR3 loop spans 13 amino acids. Germline V gene data show CDR1 as LNHDA and CDR2 as SQIVND (reference sequence). V lost 2 bases, J lost 3 bases, and 8 bases lay in between. CDR3 in amino acids: CASSINSFYEQYF. CDR3 in DNA: TGTGCCAGTAGTATAAACAGTTTCTACGAGCAGTACTTC. Filled out from reference TRBV19 and TRBJ2-7, the complete variable domain reads DGGITQSPKYLFRKEGQNVTLSCEQNLNHDAMYWYRQDPGQGLRLIYYSQIVNDFQKGDIAEGYSVSREKKESFPLTVTSAQKNPTAFYLCASSINSFYEQYFGPGTRLTVT.

V and J are TRBV7-9 and TRBJ2-5; 7 nucleotides agree with TRBD1. Germline V gives CDR1 SEHNR, CDR2 FQNEAQ (reference sequence). This CDR3 has 14 residues. With V trimmed by 5 bases and J by 4 bases, 7 bases remained unmatched. DNA of the CDR3: TGTGCCAGCAGCCCCCCCCGGGACAGAGAGACCCAGTACTTC. Protein product: CASSPPRDRETQYF.

The chain employs TRBV20-1 and TRBJ2-7; D unresolved. V was pared by 6 bases and J by 3 bases, with 9 bases between. The CDR3 is 11 amino acids. CDR1 and CDR2 from the germline V gene are DFQATT and SNEGSKA (reference sequence). The CDR3 loop is CSATTFYEQYF. In DNA form, the CDR3 reads TGCAGTGCGACCACCTTCTACGAGCAGTACTTC.

This chain uses TRBV10-1 with TRBJ1-5; D call uncertain. Trimming took off 3 bases at V and 4 bases at J, with 7 bases between the two ends. This CDR3 is built from 13 residues. From germline, CDR1 is WNHNN and CDR2 SYGVQD (reference sequence). CDR3 amino acids: CASSEQSNQPQHF. The CDR3 bases are TGCGCCAGCAGTGAACAGTCGAATCAGCCCCAGCATTTT.

This clone appeared once. The chain links TRBV6-6 to TRBJ2-7, with D unresolved. In germline, CDR1 is MNHNY, CDR2 SVGAGI (reference sequence). Trimming took 0 bases from V and 6 from J, leaving 3 bases between them. This CDR3 comprises 11 residues. The DNA for the CDR3 is TGTGCCAGCAGTTACTCTGGCGAGCAGTACTTC. It yields the protein CASSYSGEQYF.

This chain links TRBV10-2 with TRBJ2-1; TRBD1 matches at 9 bases. This CDR3 contains 15 residues. Germline lookup yields CDR1 WSHSY and CDR2 SAAADI. J lost 7 bases, V lost 5 bases, and 9 bases had no gene match. The CDR3 loop is CASSSPYRGLNEQFF. The DNA for the CDR3 is TGCGCCAGCAGTTCCCCCTACAGGGGGCTTAATGAGCAGTTCTTC.

This clone is a singleton in its sample. The chain is built from TRBV6-6 and TRBJ1-2; D is possibly TRBD1 (6 bases). The CDR3 sequence is 13 residues long. Trimming took 10 bases from V and 0 from J, leaving 12 bases between them. Germline V gene data show CDR1 as MNHNY and CDR2 as SVGAGI (reference sequence). CDR3 in amino acids: CAIRQEANYGYTF. CDR3 nucleotide sequence: TGTGCCATCCGACAGGAAGCTAACTATGGCTACACCTTC.

The gene calls are TRBV6-5 and TRBJ1-1; 7 bases line up with TRBD1. The CDR3 runs 14 residues. Germline V CDR1 and CDR2: MNHEY, SVGAGI. Losses at the gene ends were 6 bases for V and 1 base for J; bases not matched to a gene: 5. The CDR3 sequence: CASRYRGRNTEAFF. CDR3 DNA: TGTGCCAGCAGGTACAGGGGAAGGAACACTGAAGCTTTCTTT.

The rearrangement links TRBV4-1 to TRBJ1-5; TRBD1 might be the D (5 bases). This CDR3 region has 14 residues. Trimming removed 1 base at V and 9 bases at J, with 13 bases between. Germline-derived CDR1 and CDR2 are MGHRA and YSYEKL. The CDR3 DNA reads as TGCGCCAGCAGCCAAGTGGAGGGGCTTTGGCCCCAGCATTTT. Protein product: CASSQVEGLWPQHF.